A single sample is the source of the 9 T cell receptor beta chains below, sequenced in a study of technical replicates of blood from a few donors. Libraries were prepared by immunoSEQ multiplex PCR; TCRdb keeps only in-frame clonotypes and omits some of them. The data hold approximately 74,000 clones, with about 90% observed a single time. Sample: PBMCs. Receptors originate from a human donor in good health. Some clones in this sample may be carry-over from other donors' samples.

CDR3 DNA sequence: TGTGCCAGTAGTATATCCGAGGGCGAAGCCTACGAGCAGTACTTC. Translation gives CASSISEGEAYEQYF. The V call is TRBV19, the J call TRBJ2-7; TRBD2 is a possible D gene (5 bases). V was cut by 2 bases and J by 2 bases, with 13 bases left in between. The CDR3 has 15 residues. Germline V lookup: CDR1 LNHDA, CDR2 SQIVND (reference sequence). Based on the CDR3 plus reference TRBV19 and TRBJ2-7, the full variable domain is DGGITQSPKYLFRKEGQNVTLSCEQNLNHDAMYWYRQDPGQGLRLIYYSQIVNDFQKGDIAEGYSVSREKKESFPLTVTSAQKNPTAFYLCASSISEGEAYEQYFGPGTRLTVT.

The chain recombines TRBV13 with TRBJ1-3, with TRBD1 matching 8 bases. Germline CDR1 reads PRHDT; CDR2 reads FYEKMQ (reference sequence). The V segment lost 3 bases and the J segment 1 base; nucleotides outside the gene matches: 11. The CDR3 is made up of 18 amino acids. In DNA, the CDR3 is TGTGCCAGCAGCTTCCTTCCGACAGGGGAGTTTTCTGGAAACACCATATATTTT. Translating gives CASSFLPTGEFSGNTIYF.

This clone was counted a single time. This chain links TRBV29-1 with TRBJ2-7; TRBD1 is a possible D gene (7 bases). The CDR3 runs 14 residues. Trimming removed 3 bases at V and 2 bases at J, with 14 bases between. Looked up from germline, CDR1 is SQVTM and CDR2 is ANQGSEA. CDR3 DNA: TGCAGCGTTGAGGAGGGCAGGGGGACCTACGAGCAGTACTTC. Translation gives CSVEEGRGTYEQYF.

This chain uses TRBV29-1 with TRBJ1-2; D is possibly TRBD1 (5 bases). The CDR3 is 14 residues long. Germline V lookup: CDR1 SQVTM, CDR2 ANQGSEA. V gave up 1 base and J gave up 3 bases, with 12 bases separating them. This CDR3 reads CSVEGRGRYYGYTF. CDR3 DNA sequence: TGCAGCGTTGAAGGGAGGGGTAGATACTATGGCTACACCTTC.

The J gene is TRBJ2-7, the V gene TRBV7-2; 14 nucleotides line up with TRBD2. The CDR3 length is 17 residues. Germline V CDR1 and CDR2: SGHTA, FQGNSA. V was clipped by 5 bases and J by 3 bases; unmatched bases: 9. CDR3 sequence reads: CASSPRRTSGGIYEQYF. CDR3 in DNA: TGTGCCAGCAGCCCCCGTCGGACTAGCGGGGGGATCTACGAGCAGTACTTC.

V usage is TRBV2 and J usage is TRBJ2-3, with a weak D call TRBD2 (5 bases). V was cut by 3 bases and J by 2 bases, with 15 bases left in between. The CDR3 sequence is 16 residues long. Germline CDR1 is SNHLY and CDR2 is FYNNEI. CDR3 protein: CASSDLRRINTDTQYF. The CDR3 nucleotides read TGTGCCAGCAGTGACTTGCGGAGGATAAACACAGATACGCAGTATTTT.

The CDR3 region is CASSTLSGPSYNEQFF. CDR3 coding DNA: TGCGCCAGCAGCACCCTTAGCGGGCCCTCCTACAATGAGCAGTTCTTC. The V gene is TRBV5-1, the J gene TRBJ2-1; 7 positions match TRBD2. There are 16 residues in the CDR3. The germline V gene has CDR1 SGHRS and CDR2 YFSETQ. Losses at the gene ends were 4 bases for V and 0 bases for J; bases not matched to a gene: 7. Full variable domain (outside the CDR3, taken from reference TRBV5-1 and TRBJ2-1): KAGVTQTPRYLIKTRGQQVTLSCSPISGHRSVSWYQQTPGQGLQFLFEYFSETQRNKGNFPGRFSGRQFSNSRSEMNVSTLELGDSALYLCASSTLSGPSYNEQFFGPGTRLTVL.

The genes are TRBV7-2 and TRBJ2-1; no clear D. This CDR3 is 15 amino acids long. V lost 1 base and J 7 bases, leaving 14 bases between the germline ends. Germline CDR1 reads SGHTA; CDR2 reads FQGNSA. The CDR3, as DNA: TGTGCCAGCAGCTTAGAATTAGCAGTCCAGAATGAGCAGTTCTTC. This translates into CASSLELAVQNEQFF.

The rearrangement links TRBV5-1 to TRBJ2-3; TRBD2 aligns across 10 bases. The germline CDR1 and CDR2 sequences are SGHRS and YFSETQ. The CDR3 totals 16 residues. J gave up 5 bases and V 0 bases, and 6 bases lay outside the gene matches. In DNA, the CDR3 is TGCGCCAGCAGCTTGGCCGCTAGCGGGGGCATAGATACGCAGTATTTT. Amino acid sequence: CASSLAASGGIDTQYF.